The source of this T cell receptor beta chain is a study of cytomegalovirus exposure and HLA in healthy donors. Concerning this clone itself: Its antigen is not known.

Study results and limitations: Across donors, most TCRs were seen rarely, yet some public ones were widespread. It was only CMV serostatus that was available as immune exposure information. Later work associated roughly 15,000 TCR beta sequences with HLA alleles at 0.05 false discovery rate. With later analysis, a missense DCLRE1C variant became linked to TCR beta V- and J-gene trimming.

V lost 0 bases and J lost 3; bases outside the gene matches: 4. Looked up from germline, CDR1 is SGHRS and CDR2 is YFSETQ. The CDR3 is 15 residues long. The PCR ran on 60 Vbeta and 13 Jbeta primers. Only in-frame clones appear in the TCRdb table, and some are missing; sequencing was by immunoSEQ multiplex PCR. The sample holds around 160,000 clones, 65% to 80% seen once. This receptor was identified in a woman between 35 and 50 years old in good health and CMV-seropositive. The chain joins TRBV5-1 to TRBJ2-7; 9 bases match TRBD2. The sequencing input was PBMCs. The DNA of the CDR3 is TGCGCCAGCAGCTTGGTGGATAGCGGGGGCTACGAGCAGTACTTC. Translating it yields CASSLVDSGGYEQYF.